These 32 T cell receptor beta chains were sequenced from one sample in a study of shared clonotypes between healthy human individuals. Using immunoSEQ multiplex PCR, the repertoire was profiled, and TCRdb retains in-frame clones only, with some absent. The sample has fewer than 3 million clones; around 90% are singletons. The sample consisted of naive CD4+ T cells from PBMCs. Sample subset: CD45RA+ positively selected. Receptor source: a man between 18 and 35 years old in good health. Some clones in this sample may be carry-over from other donors' samples.

On this clone itself: Within the sample, other DNA sequences also encode this same CDR3. This sequence joins TRBV27 and TRBJ1-5; 9 bases map to TRBD1. Germline assignment: CDR1 MNHEY and CDR2 SMNVEV (reference sequence). The CDR3 consists of 14 residues. With 5 bases clipped from V and 4 bases from J, the junction kept 3 bases outside the gene matches. DNA of the CDR3: TGTGCCAGCAGTCGGACAGGGGTGAATCAGCCCCAGCATTTT. Translated: CASSRTGVNQPQHF.

The rearrangement joins TRBV2 to TRBJ2-5, with 11 nucleotides matching TRBD1. With 7 bases clipped from V and 2 bases from J, the junction kept 3 bases outside the gene matches. The CDR3 covers 14 residues. Germline CDR1 reads SNHLY; CDR2 reads FYNNEI. In DNA, the CDR3 is TGTGCCAGCACCAGGGACAGGGGGCAAGAGACCCAGTACTTC. It specifies CASTRDRGQETQYF.

The chain has TRBV5-5 and TRBJ2-7; D may correspond to TRBD1 or TRBD2 (6 bases each). CDR3 length: 14 residues. Between the trimmed V and J ends, which lost 0 bases and 6 bases, there was a span of 13 bases. The germline V gene encodes CDR1 SGHKS and CDR2 YYEKEE (reference sequence). CDR3 nucleotides: TGTGCCAGCAGCTTGGGGGGGGCCACCCTCGAGCAGTACTTC. Translation gives CASSLGGATLEQYF.

This clone was counted once. The CDR3 nucleotides read TGCGCCAGCAGCTTGGGAGTGGGAGGGAACGAGCAGTACTTC. Amino acid sequence: CASSLGVGGNEQYF. The chain uses TRBV5-1 and TRBJ2-7, with 7 bases that match TRBD2. V shed 0 bases and J 5 bases; nucleotides not matched to a gene: 5. Per germline, CDR1 SGHRS and CDR2 YFSETQ. The length of the CDR3 is 14 residues.

This clone appeared once. The V and J genes are TRBV5-1 and TRBJ2-7; D possibly matches TRBD1 or TRBD2 (5 bases each). CDR1 is SGHRS and CDR2 is YFSETQ in the germline V gene. The ends were cut back, 3 bases at V and 4 bases at J, with 11 bases in the middle. The CDR3 consists of 13 residues. This CDR3 reads CASSYGTLYEQYF. The DNA for the CDR3 is TGCGCCAGCAGCTACGGGACGTTATACGAGCAGTACTTC.

V and J are TRBV7-9 and TRBJ2-7, with a weak D call TRBD2 (5 bases). The V gene lost 5 bases and the J gene lost 1 base, with 9 bases spanning the gap. The V gene's germline CDR1 is SEHNR and CDR2 FQNEAQ (reference sequence). This CDR3 contains 13 residues. The CDR3 nucleotides read TGTGCCAGCAGCCCCGGGATGTCCTACGAGCAGTACTTC. Translated, it gives CASSPGMSYEQYF. Combining the CDR3 with reference TRBV7-9 and TRBJ2-7 gives the whole variable domain DTGVSQNPRHKITKRGQNVTFRCDPISEHNRLYWYRQTLGQGPEFLTYFQNEAQLEKSRLLSDRFSAERPKGSFSTLEIQRTEQGDSAMYLCASSPGMSYEQYFGPGTRLTVT.

The genes are TRBV29-1 and TRBJ1-5, with D unresolved. Trimming removed 4 bases from V and 7 bases from J, with 11 bases in between. This CDR3 has 12 amino acids. Germline loops: CDR1 SQVTM, CDR2 ANQGSEA. The CDR3 coding sequence is TGCAGCGTTGGCGACCCGTCCCAGCCCCAGCATTTT. It codes for CSVGDPSQPQHF.

Turning to this clone: Other DNA sequences from this sample encode an identical CDR3 as well. The chain is built from TRBV5-6 and TRBJ1-3, with TRBD1 matching over 7 bases. The V and J ends lost 1 base and 2 bases, in that order; junction bases with no gene match: 0. Per germline, CDR1 SGHDT and CDR2 YYEEEE. The CDR3 sequence is 14 residues long. CDR3 bases: TGTGCCAGCAGCTTGACAGGGGCTGGAAACACCATATATTTT. Its translation: CASSLTGAGNTIYF.

This rearrangement joins TRBV9 to TRBJ2-7; 9 nucleotides match TRBD1. The CDR3 is 16 residues long. V lost 0 bases, J lost 3 bases, and 7 bases stayed unmatched. Per the germline V gene, CDR1 is SGDLS and CDR2 is YYNGEE. CDR3 loop: CASSVGTGGEYYEQYF. Here the CDR3 DNA reads TGTGCCAGCAGCGTAGGCACAGGGGGCGAATACTACGAGCAGTACTTC.

This clone was seen a few times. The CDR3 loop reads CSVVGVRGAFF. CDR3 coding DNA: TGCAGCGTTGTGGGGGTCAGGGGAGCTTTCTTT. V gene TRBV29-1 combines with J gene TRBJ1-1, with a tentative D call TRBD1 (6 bases). Trimming pared 4 bases from V and 10 bases from J, leaving 13 bases between. The CDR3 has 11 amino acids. Germline values: CDR1 SQVTM, CDR2 ANQGSEA.

The chain has TRBV6-4 and TRBJ1-2, with no clear D. This CDR3 has 14 amino acids. From germline, CDR1 is MRHNA and CDR2 SNTAGT. V lost 5 bases and J 4 bases, leaving 14 bases between the germline ends. The CDR3 region has the DNA TGTGCCAGCAGTCAAGGGCCGCCTCTCTATGGCTACACCTTC. This encodes CASSQGPPLYGYTF.

The chain links TRBV28 to TRBJ2-1; 9 bases map to TRBD2. J was trimmed by 5 bases and V by 8 bases; bases with no gene match: 7. The CDR3 totals 14 residues. Germline CDR1 is MDHEN and CDR2 is SYDVKM. This chain's CDR3 is CASFGTSSDNEQFF. The CDR3, as DNA: TGTGCCAGCTTCGGGACTAGCTCAGACAATGAGCAGTTCTTC.

The rearrangement joins TRBV5-4 to TRBJ2-7, with D unresolved. Trimming removed 4 bases at V and 3 bases at J, with 11 bases between. The CDR3 loop spans 13 amino acids. Looked up from germline, CDR1 is SGHNT and CDR2 is YYREEE (reference sequence). The DNA of the CDR3 is TGTGCCAGCAGCGTCGAGAACAGCTACGAGCAGTACTTC. It encodes CASSVENSYEQYF.

This chain connects TRBV5-4 to TRBJ1-1, with D uncertain. Trimming removed 4 bases at V and 1 base at J, with 14 bases between. This CDR3 spans 15 amino acids. Per germline, CDR1 SGHNT and CDR2 YYREEE (reference sequence). As DNA, the CDR3 is TGTGCCAGCAGCGGACCCCGACAAGGGAACACTGAAGCTTTCTTT. Its translation is CASSGPRQGNTEAFF.

The V and J genes are TRBV7-9 and TRBJ2-3; 11 bases agree with TRBD2. Trimming removed 5 bases from V and 3 bases from J; junction bases left unmatched: 7. This CDR3 comprises 16 residues. Germline CDR1 is SEHNR and CDR2 is FQNEAQ (reference sequence). CDR3 nucleotide sequence: TGTGCCAGCAGCCATAGCGGGAGGGCCTCGACAGATACGCAGTATTTT. Protein: CASSHSGRASTDTQYF. The complete variable domain, with remaining parts taken from reference TRBV7-9 and TRBJ2-3, reads DTGVSQNPRHKITKRGQNVTFRCDPISEHNRLYWYRQTLGQGPEFLTYFQNEAQLEKSRLLSDRFSAERPKGSFSTLEIQRTEQGDSAMYLCASSHSGRASTDTQYFGPGTRLTVL.

For this clone: Other DNA sequences within the sample encode an identical CDR3. The V gene is TRBV28, the J gene TRBJ1-2; 8 bases agree with TRBD1. Germline V lookup: CDR1 MDHEN, CDR2 SYDVKM. The J segment lost 3 bases and the V segment lost 2 bases, leaving 2 bases of the junction unmatched. The CDR3 sequence is 14 residues long. This CDR3 reads CASSLGRGHYGYTF. The CDR3 nucleotides read TGTGCCAGCAGTTTAGGCAGGGGGCACTATGGCTACACCTTC.

The chain carries TRBV9 and TRBJ2-5; possibly TRBD2 for D (5 bases). The germline V gene encodes CDR1 SGDLS and CDR2 YYNGEE. V was clipped by 3 bases and J by 5 bases, with 17 bases between them. The CDR3 sequence is 15 residues long. In nucleotides, the CDR3 is TGTGCCAGCAGCGCGCGATCCGGGATAGGGGAGACCCAGTACTTC. This sequence encodes CASSARSGIGETQYF.

V usage is TRBV5-1 and J usage is TRBJ1-4, with no clear D. Germline assignment: CDR1 SGHRS and CDR2 YFSETQ. The CDR3 length is 14 residues. Trimming stripped 1 base from V and 0 bases from J, with 4 bases between. The CDR3, as DNA: TGCGCCAGCAGCTTGCTCGCAACTAATGAAAAACTGTTTTTT. Encoded protein: CASSLLATNEKLFF.

This clone is a singleton in its sample. Being one base from a much bigger clone, this may be a read error. This specimen includes other DNA sequences encoding the same CDR3. The chain couples TRBV5-6 to TRBJ1-1; no clear D gene. This CDR3 contains 13 residues. V was cut by 4 bases and J by 1 base, with 8 bases left in between. Germline V CDR1 and CDR2: SGHDT, YYEEEE. The CDR3 sequence is CASSLGRNTEAFF. The CDR3 bases are TGTGCCAGCAGCCTAGGCAGGAACACTGAAGCTTTCTTT.

This chain links TRBV7-9 with TRBJ1-2; TRBD1 aligns across 10 bases. The junction had 5 bases not matched to a gene; V was cut back by 4 bases and J by 3 bases. Germline V gene sequence: CDR1 SEHNR, CDR2 FQNEAQ (reference sequence). CDR3 length: 15 residues. The CDR3 loop reads CASSYAGTGDYGYTF. CDR3 sequence (DNA): TGTGCCAGCAGCTACGCCGGGACAGGGGACTATGGCTACACCTTC.

The chain recombines TRBV5-4 with TRBJ2-7, with 14 bases matching TRBD2. Germline V gives CDR1 SGHNT, CDR2 YYREEE (reference sequence). Unmatched junction bases numbered 12, after V lost 4 bases and J lost 6 bases. The CDR3 loop spans 17 amino acids. The DNA for the CDR3 is TGTGCCAGCAGCCCGGGACTAGCGGGAGTATCTCCCCTCGAGCAGTACTTC. Protein: CASSPGLAGVSPLEQYF.

The CDR3 loop reads CASSPSLGGYNEQFF. The CDR3 DNA sequence: TGTGCCAGCTCACCGAGCCTAGGCGGTTACAATGAGCAGTTCTTC. The gene calls are TRBV18 and TRBJ2-1, with D uncertain. This CDR3 spans 15 amino acids. With 3 bases removed from V and 4 bases from J, the gap between germline ends came to 13 bases. Germline CDR1 and CDR2: KGHSH and LQKENI.

The rearrangement uses TRBV29-1 and TRBJ2-1; 7 bases match TRBD1. The CDR3 has 13 residues. The germline V gene has CDR1 SQVTM and CDR2 ANQGSEA. V lost 6 bases, J lost 9 bases, and 11 bases stayed unmatched. CDR3 nucleotide sequence: TGCAGCGTACAAACCACAGGGGTTCGTGAGCAGTTCTTC. Amino acids: CSVQTTGVREQFF.

This rearrangement joins TRBV5-4 to TRBJ2-1; no definite D call. The ends were cut back, 0 bases at V and 1 base at J, with 8 bases in the middle. This CDR3 region has 15 residues. Germline CDR1 is SGHNT and CDR2 is YYREEE (reference sequence). Here the CDR3 DNA reads TGTGCCAGCAGCTTGGTAATAGGGTCCTACAATGAGCAGTTCTTC. It encodes CASSLVIGSYNEQFF.

As to this clone: The same CDR3 can be traced to other DNA sequences in this sample. This chain links TRBV28 with TRBJ2-1; D remains ambiguous. Germline V gene data show CDR1 as MDHEN and CDR2 as SYDVKM. The CDR3 is 11 amino acids. The V and J ends lost 5 bases and 7 bases respectively, with 6 bases between them. The DNA for the CDR3 is TGTGCCAGCAGTCGCGGAAATGAGCAGTTCTTC. Encoded protein: CASSRGNEQFF. The full variable domain, completed using reference TRBV28 and TRBJ2-1, is DVKVTQSSRYLVKRTGEKVFLECVQDMDHENMFWYRQDPGLGLRLIYFSYDVKMKEKGDIPEGYSVSREKKERFSLILESASTNQTSMYLCASSRGNEQFFGPGTRLTVL.

J is TRBJ2-1 and V is TRBV10-3, with D perhaps matching TRBD2 (5 bases). The CDR3 is 14 amino acids. Trimming cost V 3 bases and J 5 bases, with 11 bases left between them. CDR1 and CDR2 (germline): ENHRY, SYGVKD. CDR3 loop: CAISDQRPDNEQFF. The CDR3 region has the DNA TGTGCCATCAGTGACCAGCGGCCCGACAATGAGCAGTTCTTC.

The chain has TRBV30 and TRBJ1-1; the D is unclear. The CDR3 spans 13 residues. The ends were cut back, 5 bases at V and 2 bases at J, with 12 bases in the middle. From germline, CDR1 is GTSNPN and CDR2 SVGIG (reference sequence). The CDR3 is CAWLREPNTEAFF. The CDR3 DNA reads as TGTGCCTGGCTCCGGGAACCTAACACTGAAGCTTTCTTT.

The V call is TRBV6-1, the J call TRBJ1-6; 7 bases agree with TRBD1. Germline loops: CDR1 MNHNS, CDR2 SASEGT. The CDR3 has 14 residues. Trimming took 6 bases from V and 10 from J; bases not matched to a gene: 9. The CDR3 DNA follows: TGTGCCAGCAGCCAGACAGGGTTTGGCTCACCCCTCCACTTT. This translates into CASSQTGFGSPLHF.

This clone has only one observation. The J gene is TRBJ2-5, the V gene TRBV7-9; the D is unclear. CDR3 length equals 12 residues. CDR1 and CDR2 (germline): SEHNR, FQNEAQ (reference sequence). V was cut by 5 bases and J by 4 bases, with 8 bases left in between. The CDR3 DNA reads TGTGCCAGCAGCCCTAGTCTAGAGACCCAGTACTTC. This encodes CASSPSLETQYF.

This chain connects TRBV7-3 to TRBJ2-3; D possibly corresponds to TRBD1 (6 bases). The ends were cut back, 0 bases at V and 2 bases at J, with 9 bases in the middle. There are 15 residues in the CDR3. Germline CDR1 SGHTA, CDR2 FQGTGA. CDR3: CASSLTRTDTDTQYF. The CDR3 coding sequence is TGTGCCAGCAGCTTAACCAGGACAGACACAGATACGCAGTATTTT.

The rearrangement links TRBV7-9 to TRBJ2-5, with 7 bases matching TRBD2. J gave up 5 bases and V 5 bases, and 14 bases lay outside the gene matches. The CDR3 consists of 16 residues. Germline V gives CDR1 SEHNR, CDR2 FQNEAQ (reference sequence). The CDR3 bases are TGTGCCAGCAGCGCCCGAATTACTAGCGCCGCCGAGACCCAGTACTTC. The encoded protein is CASSARITSAAETQYF.

The rearrangement links TRBV19 to TRBJ1-1; D perhaps matches TRBD1 (5 bases). V lost 4 bases and J lost 4, with 19 bases in between. The CDR3 spans 16 residues. Germline V lookup: CDR1 LNHDA, CDR2 SQIVND (reference sequence). The chain's CDR3 is CASSTIPGRTGTEAFF. The DNA of the CDR3 is TGTGCCAGTAGTACCATTCCGGGACGCACGGGCACTGAAGCTTTCTTT.